This T cell receptor beta chain emerged from a study of neurological immune-mediated disorders. CDR3 length: 14 amino acids. The germline V and J ends were trimmed by 1 base and 7 bases, with 11 bases remaining between them. The germline V gene has CDR1 SGHTA and CDR2 FQGNSA. This clonotype was recorded at least ten times. Template-switch 5'RACE cDNA synthesis added a 10-nucleotide unique molecular identifier. TCRdb re-analysed the 5' RACE reads in MiXCR, keeping a single row per CDR3 protein. The table includes about 28,000 distinct CDR3 sequences, 6.6% detected once. The source material was PBMCs. This TCR was sampled from a woman between 45 and 60 years old in good health. The V call is TRBV7-2, the J call TRBJ1-3; D not resolved. The CDR3 coding sequence is TGTGCCAGCAGCTTAGAGAGGGTTCAGAACACCATATATTTT. This gives the protein CASSLERVQNTIYF.